Listed below are T cell receptor beta chains from one sample, sequenced in a study of T cell responses to AZD1222 COVID-19 vaccine. TCRdb keeps only in-frame clones here, not all; method: immunoSEQ multiplex PCR. Among 90,000 to 140,000 clones, 82% were seen once, and the ten largest hold around 5.1%. Sample: peripheral blood, taken on day 0 of AZD1222 vaccination. The receptors stem from an adult in good health. The CDR3 runs from the conserved cysteine through the conserved F or W. A D gene is named only where the DNA matches it firmly. Size is stated for part of the rows, as once, few or many counts, or as a class when the clone is expanded.

14	TRBV5-6	.	TRBJ2-7	TRBD1	TGTGCCAGCAGCTTGGGACAGGGGGCATACGAGCAGTACTTC	CASSLGQGAYEQYF
13	TRBV12-3/TRBV12-4	.	TRBJ2-7	.	TGTGCCAGCAGTACTTATTTCGGCTACGAGCAGTACTTC	CASSTYFGYEQYF
14	TRBV29-1	.	TRBJ1-2	.	TGCAGCGTTGGGGGGAGGGGACGATCCTATGGCTACACCTTC	CSVGGRGRSYGYTF
14	TRBV29-1	few	TRBJ2-3	TRBD2	TGCAGCGTGGGCAGCGGGGGGCACACAGATACGCAGTATTTT	CSVGSGGHTDTQYF
14	TRBV6-2/TRBV6-3	.	TRBJ1-2	.	TGTGCCAGCAGTTACTCCTCGCAGGGCCGGGGCTACACCTTC	CASSYSSQGRGYTF
15	TRBV15	.	TRBJ1-4	.	TGTGCCACCAGCAGAGATCCCGGGATTAATGAAAAACTGTTTTTT	CATSRDPGINEKLFF
13	TRBV6-1	few	TRBJ1-5	.	TGTGCCAGCAGTGAAGCTCTTTTACAGCCCCAGCATTTT	CASSEALLQPQHF
17	TRBV4-1	.	TRBJ2-1	TRBD1	TGCGCCAGCAGCCAAGATCCAGGGACAGGGGCGAGGGGTGAGCAGTTCTTC	CASSQDPGTGARGEQFF
14	TRBV19	.	TRBJ1-5	TRBD1	TGTGCCAGTATTCAGGGGGCCTCTAGTCAGCCCCAGCATTTT	CASIQGASSQPQHF
15	TRBV6-6	.	TRBJ1-4	.	TGTGCCAGCAGTTACCAGGGACCGACTAATGAAAAACTGTTTTTT	CASSYQGPTNEKLFF
13	TRBV30	few	TRBJ1-2	TRBD1	TGTGCCTGGAGTGTTCGACAGGGGGATGGCTACACCTTC	CAWSVRQGDGYTF
15	TRBV15	.	TRBJ1-6	.	TGTGCCACCAGCAGAGATGTGGGGGGATACTCACCCCTCCACTTT	CATSRDVGGYSPLHF
14	TRBV27	.	TRBJ1-1	.	TGTGCCAGCAGTCGAATAGACAGGACTAATGAAGCTTTCTTT	CASSRIDRTNEAFF
14	TRBV6-6	.	TRBJ1-6	.	TGTGCCAGCAGCCCCGGGACGGCGAATTCACCCCTCCACTTT	CASSPGTANSPLHF
18	TRBV25-1	.	TRBJ2-3	TRBD2	TGTGCCAGCAGGACGATAACTAGCGGGGGGGTTTTGACAGATACGCAGTATTTT	CASRTITSGGVLTDTQYF
16	TRBV19	.	TRBJ2-7	TRBD2	TGTGCCAGTAGTATAGTTGCGGGAGGGAAGACTTACGAGCAGTACTTC	CASSIVAGGKTYEQYF
15	TRBV6-1	.	TRBJ1-5	.	TGTGCCAGCAGTGAAGTGGGCATTAGCAATCAGCCCCAGCATTTT	CASSEVGISNQPQHF
15	TRBV3-1/TRBV3-2	once	TRBJ2-7	TRBD2	TGTGCCAGCAGCCACCGGGGGGTCATCTCCTCCGAGCAGTACTTC	CASSHRGVISSEQYF
16	TRBV5-5	.	TRBJ2-7	TRBD2	TGTGCCAGCAGCCTGCGGGGGGGCCATAGCTCCTACGAGCAGTACTTC	CASSLRGGHSSYEQYF
14	TRBV5-1	once	TRBJ1-2	TRBD1	TGCGCCAGCAGCCCAGGGACAGGGGGCTATGGCTACACCTTC	CASSPGTGGYGYTF
14	TRBV3-1/TRBV3-2	.	TRBJ2-5	.	TGTGCCAGCAGCCAAGGGGGCCTGGGGGTGACCCAGTACTTC	CASSQGGLGVTQYF
15	TRBV19	.	TRBJ2-1	TRBD1	TGTGCCAGTAGTTCGGTAGGGGGCCCCTACAATGAGCAGTTCTTC	CASSSVGGPYNEQFF
14	TRBV6-6	.	TRBJ1-2	.	TGTGCCAGCAGTTACTCGAAGGGGAACTATGGCTACACCTTC	CASSYSKGNYGYTF
16	TRBV6-5	.	TRBJ1-1	.	TGTGCCAGCAGTTACCGGACACGGACGGACGGGACTGAAGCTTTCTTT	CASSYRTRTDGTEAFF
15	TRBV18	.	TRBJ1-2	TRBD1	TGTGCCAGCTCACCAATTGCGGGACAGGTCCATGGCTACACCTTC	CASSPIAGQVHGYTF
14	TRBV7-2	.	TRBJ2-2	TRBD1	TGTGCCAGCAGCTTAAGCCAGGGGGCCGGGGAGCTGTTTTTT	CASSLSQGAGELFF